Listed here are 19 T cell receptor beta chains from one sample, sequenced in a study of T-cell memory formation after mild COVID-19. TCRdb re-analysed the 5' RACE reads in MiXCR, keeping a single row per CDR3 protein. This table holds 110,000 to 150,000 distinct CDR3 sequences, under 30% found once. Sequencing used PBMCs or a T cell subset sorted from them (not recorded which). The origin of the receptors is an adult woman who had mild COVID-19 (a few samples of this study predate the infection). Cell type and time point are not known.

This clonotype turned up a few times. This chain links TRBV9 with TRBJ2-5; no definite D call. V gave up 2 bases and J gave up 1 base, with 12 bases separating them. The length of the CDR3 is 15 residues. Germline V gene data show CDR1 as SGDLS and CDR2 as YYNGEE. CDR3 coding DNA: TGTGCCAGCAGCGTCGGGCAGTTATCCCAAGAGACCCAGTACTTC. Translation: CASSVGQLSQETQYF.

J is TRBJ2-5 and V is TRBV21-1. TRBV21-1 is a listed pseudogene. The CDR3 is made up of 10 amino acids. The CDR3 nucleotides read TGTGCCACCAAAAGGAAGACCCAGTACTTC. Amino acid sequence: CATKRKTQYF.

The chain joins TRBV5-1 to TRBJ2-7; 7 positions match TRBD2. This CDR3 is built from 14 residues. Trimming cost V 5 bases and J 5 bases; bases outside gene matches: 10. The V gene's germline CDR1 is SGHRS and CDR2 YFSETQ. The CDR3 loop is CASSSGLGSDEQYF. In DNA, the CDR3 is TGCGCCAGCAGTTCCGGACTAGGTTCCGACGAGCAGTACTTC.

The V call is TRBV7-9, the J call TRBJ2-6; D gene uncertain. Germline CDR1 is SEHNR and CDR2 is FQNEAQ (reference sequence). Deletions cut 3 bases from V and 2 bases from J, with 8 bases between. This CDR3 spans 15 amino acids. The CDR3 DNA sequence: TGTGCCAGCAGCTTCAGAGTCCCTGGGGCCAACGTCCTGACTTTC. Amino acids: CASSFRVPGANVLTF.

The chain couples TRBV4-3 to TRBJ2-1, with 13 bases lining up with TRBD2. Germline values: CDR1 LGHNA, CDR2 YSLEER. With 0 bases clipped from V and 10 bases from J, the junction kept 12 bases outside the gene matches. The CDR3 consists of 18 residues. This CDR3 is CASSQDGGLAGPDGEQFF. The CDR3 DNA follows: TGCGCCAGCAGCCAAGATGGGGGACTAGCGGGGCCCGACGGGGAGCAGTTCTTC.

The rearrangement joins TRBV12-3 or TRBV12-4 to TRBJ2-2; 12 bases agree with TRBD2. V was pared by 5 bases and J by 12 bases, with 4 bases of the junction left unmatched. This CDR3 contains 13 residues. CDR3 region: CASSPSGGDKLFF. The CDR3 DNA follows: TGTGCCAGCAGTCCTAGCGGGGGGGATAAGCTGTTTTTT.

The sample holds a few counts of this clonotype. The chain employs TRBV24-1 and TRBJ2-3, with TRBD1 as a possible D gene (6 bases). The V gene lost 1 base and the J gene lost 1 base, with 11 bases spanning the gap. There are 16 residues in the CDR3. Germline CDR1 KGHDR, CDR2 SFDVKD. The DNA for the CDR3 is TGTGCCACCAGTGATTTTAGGAGACAGGGCACAGATACGCAGTATTTT. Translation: CATSDFRRQGTDTQYF.

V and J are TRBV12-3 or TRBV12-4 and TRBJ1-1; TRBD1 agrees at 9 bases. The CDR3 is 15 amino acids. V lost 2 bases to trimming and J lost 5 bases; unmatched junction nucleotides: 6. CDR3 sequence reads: CASSLTGGPRTEAFF. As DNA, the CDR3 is TGTGCCAGCAGTTTAACAGGGGGCCCGAGGACTGAAGCTTTCTTT.

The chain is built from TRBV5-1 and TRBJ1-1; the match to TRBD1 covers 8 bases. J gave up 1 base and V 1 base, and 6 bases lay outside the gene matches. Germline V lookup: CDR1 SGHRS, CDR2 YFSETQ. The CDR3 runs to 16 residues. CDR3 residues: CASSLFDRGGNTEAFF. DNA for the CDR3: TGCGCCAGCAGCTTGTTCGACAGGGGTGGGAACACTGAAGCTTTCTTT.

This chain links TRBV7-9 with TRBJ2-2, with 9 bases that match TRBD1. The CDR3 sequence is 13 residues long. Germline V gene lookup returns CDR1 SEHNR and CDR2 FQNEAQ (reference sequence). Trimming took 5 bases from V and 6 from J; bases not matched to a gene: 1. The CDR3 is CASSGQGPGELFF. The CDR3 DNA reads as TGTGCCAGCAGCGGACAGGGGCCCGGGGAGCTGTTTTTT.

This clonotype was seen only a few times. CDR3 sequence: CASSQDKLAGYEQYF. The CDR3 DNA reads as TGCGCCAGCAGCCAAGATAAACTAGCGGGCTACGAGCAGTACTTC. The chain employs TRBV4-1 and TRBJ2-7, with 9 positions matching TRBD2. Germline CDR1 and CDR2: MGHRA and YSYEKL. The length of the CDR3 is 15 residues. The V segment lost 0 bases and the J segment 3 bases; nucleotides outside the gene matches: 3.

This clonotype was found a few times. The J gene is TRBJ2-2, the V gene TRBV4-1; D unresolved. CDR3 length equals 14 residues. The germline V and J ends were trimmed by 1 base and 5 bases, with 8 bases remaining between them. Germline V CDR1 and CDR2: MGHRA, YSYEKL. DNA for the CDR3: TGCGCCAGCAGCCAAGGATCCGCGACCGGGGAGCTGTTTTTT. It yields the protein CASSQGSATGELFF.

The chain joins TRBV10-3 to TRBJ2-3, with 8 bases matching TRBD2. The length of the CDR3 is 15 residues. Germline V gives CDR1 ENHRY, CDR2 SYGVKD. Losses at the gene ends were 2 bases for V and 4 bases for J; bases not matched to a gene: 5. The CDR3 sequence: CAISEPGLEADTQYF. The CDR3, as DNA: TGTGCCATCAGTGAGCCGGGACTAGAGGCAGATACGCAGTATTTT.

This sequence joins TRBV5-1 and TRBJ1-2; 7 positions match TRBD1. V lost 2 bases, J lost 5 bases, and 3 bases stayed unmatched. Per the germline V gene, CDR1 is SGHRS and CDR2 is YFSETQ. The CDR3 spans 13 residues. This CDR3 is CASSFDRAYGYTF. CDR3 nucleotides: TGCGCCAGCAGCTTCGACAGGGCATATGGCTACACCTTC.

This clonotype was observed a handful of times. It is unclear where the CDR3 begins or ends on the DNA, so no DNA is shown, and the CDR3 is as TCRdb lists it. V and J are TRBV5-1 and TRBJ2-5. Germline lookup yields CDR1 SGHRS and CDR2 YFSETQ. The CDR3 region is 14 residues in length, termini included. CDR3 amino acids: CASSFGPGQETQYF.

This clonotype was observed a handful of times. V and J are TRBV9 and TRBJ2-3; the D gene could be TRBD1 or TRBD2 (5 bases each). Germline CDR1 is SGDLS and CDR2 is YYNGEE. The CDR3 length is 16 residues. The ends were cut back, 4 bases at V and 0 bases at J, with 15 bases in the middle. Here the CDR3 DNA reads TGTGCCAGCAGCACTCGGGGCGTCCCTAGCACAGATACGCAGTATTTT. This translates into CASSTRGVPSTDTQYF.

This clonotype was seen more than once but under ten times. In nucleotides, the CDR3 is TGTGCCACCCGCAGCGGGGGGGACACCGGGGAGCTGTTTTTT. Protein product: CATRSGGDTGELFF. The rearrangement joins TRBV12-3 or TRBV12-4 to TRBJ2-2; 10 nucleotides agree with TRBD2. The CDR3 is 14 amino acids. V gave up 10 bases and J gave up 3 bases; unmatched junction bases: 5.

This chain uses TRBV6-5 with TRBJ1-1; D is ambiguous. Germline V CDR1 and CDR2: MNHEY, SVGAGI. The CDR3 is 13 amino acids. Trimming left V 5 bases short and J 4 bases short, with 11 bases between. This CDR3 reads CASSRVKGTEAFF. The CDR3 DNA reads TGTGCCAGCAGTCGAGTTAAGGGCACTGAAGCTTTCTTT.

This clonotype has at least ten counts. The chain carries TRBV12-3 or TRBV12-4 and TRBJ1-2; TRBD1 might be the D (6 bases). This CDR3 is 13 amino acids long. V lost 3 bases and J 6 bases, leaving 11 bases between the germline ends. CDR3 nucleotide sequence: TGTGCCAGCAGTTTTTGGGCAGGGGATGGCTACACCTTC. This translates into CASSFWAGDGYTF.